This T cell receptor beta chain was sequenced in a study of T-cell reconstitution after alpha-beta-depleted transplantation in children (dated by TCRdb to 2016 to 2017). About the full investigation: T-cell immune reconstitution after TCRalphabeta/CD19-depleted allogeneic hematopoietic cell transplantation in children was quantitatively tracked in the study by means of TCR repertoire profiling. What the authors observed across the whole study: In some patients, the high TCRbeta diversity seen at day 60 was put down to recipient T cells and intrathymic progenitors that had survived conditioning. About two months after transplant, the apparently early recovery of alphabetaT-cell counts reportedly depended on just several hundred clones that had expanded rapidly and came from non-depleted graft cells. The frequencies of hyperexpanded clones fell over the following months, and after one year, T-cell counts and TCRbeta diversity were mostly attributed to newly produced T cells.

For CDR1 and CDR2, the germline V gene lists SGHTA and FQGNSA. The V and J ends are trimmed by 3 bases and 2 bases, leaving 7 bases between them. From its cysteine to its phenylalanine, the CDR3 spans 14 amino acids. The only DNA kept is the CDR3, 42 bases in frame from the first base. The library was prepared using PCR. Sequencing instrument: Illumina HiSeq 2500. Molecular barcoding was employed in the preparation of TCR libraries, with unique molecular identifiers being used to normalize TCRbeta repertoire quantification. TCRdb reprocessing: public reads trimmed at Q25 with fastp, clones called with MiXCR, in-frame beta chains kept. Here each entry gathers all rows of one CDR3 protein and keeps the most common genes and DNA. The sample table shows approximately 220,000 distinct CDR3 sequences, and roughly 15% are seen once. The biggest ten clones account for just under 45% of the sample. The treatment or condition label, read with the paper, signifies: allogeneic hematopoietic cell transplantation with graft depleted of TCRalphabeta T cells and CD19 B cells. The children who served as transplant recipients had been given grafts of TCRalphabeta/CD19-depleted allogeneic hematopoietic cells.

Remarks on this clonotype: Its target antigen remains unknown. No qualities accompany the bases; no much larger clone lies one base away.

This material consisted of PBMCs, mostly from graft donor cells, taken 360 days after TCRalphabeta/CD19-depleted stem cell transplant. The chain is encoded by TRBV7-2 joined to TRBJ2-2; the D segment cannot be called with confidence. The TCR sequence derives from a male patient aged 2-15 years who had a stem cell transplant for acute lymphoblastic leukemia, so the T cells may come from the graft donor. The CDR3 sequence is CASSFDLNTGELFF. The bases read TGTGCCAGCAGCTTTGACCTAAACACCGGGGAGCTGTTTTTT.